This T cell receptor (beta chain) emerged from a study of blood T cell repertoires in COVID-19. Per the original methods: Reference gene primers were amplified, and this amplification served to estimate nucleated cell counts. The method was immunoSEQ multiplex PCR; TCRdb's version includes in-frame clones alone and lacks a portion of them. V, J and clone size are those of that table, while D and trimming were read from the DNA. Found here are tens of thousands of clones, about 80% of them singletons; the top ten hold less than 20%. Germline CDR1 and CDR2: GTSNPN and SVGIG (reference sequence). Trimming pared 2 bases from V and 0 bases from J, leaving 10 bases between. The CDR3 contains 14 residues.

The sample was peripheral blood. The clonotype originates from a woman of 80 years or more with acute or convalescent COVID-19. The chain is built from TRBV30 and TRBJ1-1; D gene unclear. The CDR3 sequence: CAWSQSPVNTEAFF. The DNA for the CDR3 is TGTGCCTGGAGTCAATCTCCGGTGAACACTGAAGCTTTCTTT.